This T cell receptor beta chain was documented in a study of response to subunit inactivated influenza vaccine. Findings and limits, study-wide: That few new T cells are recruited by each seasonal influenza vaccination was the authors' suggestion.

TCRdb independently ran MiXCR on the RT-PCR reads; one entry per CDR3 protein. The sample lists about 520,000 distinct CDR3 sequences, 10% to 11% occurring once. V lost 3 bases to trimming and J lost 6 bases, with 8 bases between them. This CDR3 region has 13 residues. Only a few counts were recorded for this clonotype. Its antigen is undetermined. The sequence was obtained from a man aged 50-60 years who received an inactivated influenza vaccine. The source material was PBMCs from blood, sampled about 40 days after vaccination. This chain uses TRBV12-3 or TRBV12-4 with TRBJ2-2, with D unresolved. Written as DNA, the CDR3 is TGTGCCAGCAGTTTGGTAGTCTCCGGGGAGCTGTTTTTT. It encodes CASSLVVSGELFF.